The 15 T cell receptor beta chains presented below share a single source sample, sequenced in a study of T cells in Graves' hyperthyroidism and ophthalmopathy. RNA transcripts served as the template for amplifying TCR beta CDR3 regions. The HTBI set primed first-round TCR CDR3 RT-PCR. MiXCR, run by TCRdb on the multiplex PCR reads, gives a single entry per CDR3 protein. Of 300,000 to 350,000 distinct CDR3 sequences listed, around 23% were seen once; the top ten hold 50%. Material for sequencing was blood. The origin of the receptors is a woman aged 45-65 years with Graves' hyperthyroidism.

The gene calls are TRBV15 and TRBJ2-1; D is undetermined. The CDR3 extends over 12 amino acids. Germline CDR1 and CDR2: LNHNV and YYDKDF (reference sequence). V was clipped by 1 base and J by 8 bases, with 6 bases between them. The CDR3 region is CATSRAGDEQFF. The CDR3 nucleotides are TGTGCCACCAGCAGAGCTGGGGATGAGCAGTTCTTC.

The J gene is TRBJ1-1, the V gene TRBV5-1; TRBD1 aligns across 7 bases. This CDR3 has 16 amino acids. V dropped 0 bases and J dropped 1; count of bases not matched to a gene: 6. From germline, CDR1 is SGHRS and CDR2 YFSETQ. CDR3 sequence reads: CASSLGVQGTNTEAFF. The CDR3 DNA is TGCGCCAGCAGCTTGGGGGTACAGGGGACGAACACTGAAGCTTTCTTT.

In this sample, this clonotype turned up many times. The genes are TRBV20-1 and TRBJ2-5; 7 positions match TRBD2. This CDR3 is built from 14 residues. V gave up 0 bases and J gave up 4 bases; unmatched junction bases: 5. Per germline, CDR1 DFQATT and CDR2 SNEGSKA (reference sequence). The CDR3 protein is CSARDLGGGETQYF. In DNA form, the CDR3 reads TGCAGTGCTAGAGACTTGGGGGGGGGAGAGACCCAGTACTTC.

There are a few counts of this clonotype. The chain employs TRBV11-3 and TRBJ1-1; TRBD1 agrees at 8 bases. CDR3 length equals 15 residues. The germline CDR1 and CDR2 sequences are SGHNT and YENEEA. The V gene end was trimmed by 5 bases and the J gene end by 0 bases; junction bases not matched to a gene: 5. The CDR3 spells CASSNGQGMNTEAFF. The CDR3 DNA follows: TGTGCCAGCAGCAATGGACAGGGAATGAACACTGAAGCTTTCTTT.

The chain combines TRBV3-1 with TRBJ2-5; 12 nucleotides align to TRBD1. V lost 8 bases and J lost 5; bases outside the gene matches: 9. CDR3 length: 15 residues. Looked up from germline, CDR1 is LGHDT and CDR2 is YNNKEL (reference sequence). The chain's CDR3 is CASAGTGGVLETQYF. DNA of the CDR3: TGTGCCAGCGCAGGGACAGGGGGCGTTTTGGAGACCCAGTACTTC.

This sequence joins TRBV4-1 and TRBJ1-2; D might be TRBD1 (5 bases). Germline V gene lookup returns CDR1 MGHRA and CDR2 YSYEKL. The CDR3 runs to 18 residues. The V and J ends lost 4 bases and 5 bases respectively, with 26 bases between them. CDR3 protein: CASSRDHPGAVVGYGYTF. The CDR3 nucleotides are TGCGCCAGCAGCCGGGATCATCCTGGGGCGGTGGTTGGGTATGGCTACACCTTC.

This clonotype appeared many times. V and J are TRBV27 and TRBJ1-2; no clear D gene. Germline V gene lookup returns CDR1 MNHEY and CDR2 SMNVEV (reference sequence). V lost 4 bases and J lost 0, with 18 bases in between. The CDR3 extends over 17 amino acids. The DNA for the CDR3 is TGTGCCAGCAGTTATAAAGGCTCGCTAACCTCTAACTATGGCTACACCTTC. Encoded protein: CASSYKGSLTSNYGYTF.

V and J are TRBV12-3 or TRBV12-4 and TRBJ1-2; D remains unclear. This CDR3 region has 15 residues. The V gene lost 6 bases and the J gene lost 6 bases, with 20 bases spanning the gap. This chain's CDR3 is CASSNRRSRSNGYTF. For the CDR3, the DNA is TGTGCCAGCAGCAATCGTAGAAGTCGAAGTAATGGCTACACCTTC.

This clonotype was recorded many times. The rearrangement uses TRBV27 and TRBJ2-2; 9 bases match TRBD2. CDR1 MNHEY and CDR2 SMNVEV come from the germline V gene (reference sequence). This CDR3 is 18 amino acids long. V lost 1 base to trimming and J lost 4 bases; unmatched junction nucleotides: 10. The CDR3, as DNA: TGTGCCAGCAGTTTATTGACAGCGGGAGGCTCGGGCACCGGGGAGCTGTTTTTT. Protein product: CASSLLTAGGSGTGELFF.

This clonotype was seen repeatedly, ten times or more. The chain recombines TRBV5-1 with TRBJ2-1; 9 positions agree with TRBD2. The CDR3 spans 16 residues. J was trimmed by 9 bases and V by 0 bases; bases with no gene match: 10. Germline V gene data show CDR1 as SGHRS and CDR2 as YFSETQ. CDR3 residues: CASSLGLAALQGEQFF. The CDR3 bases are TGCGCCAGCAGCTTGGGACTAGCGGCCTTACAGGGTGAGCAGTTCTTC.

This clonotype came up many times. The chain combines TRBV28 with TRBJ2-5; tentative D call: TRBD2 (5 bases). Trimming shortened V by 4 bases and J by 2 bases, and 14 bases separated the two germline ends. The CDR3 length is 15 residues. CDR1 MDHEN and CDR2 SYDVKM come from the germline V gene. Here the CDR3 reads CASSSGGVQQETQYF. The DNA of the CDR3 is TGTGCCAGCAGTTCAGGAGGAGTGCAACAAGAGACCCAGTACTTC.

The chain carries TRBV7-2 and TRBJ2-3, with TRBD2 matching 8 bases. Germline CDR1 SGHTA, CDR2 FQGNSA. This CDR3 is built from 18 residues. Unmatched junction bases numbered 13, after V lost 5 bases and J lost 0 bases. CDR3 loop: CASSHPGGGPSSTDTQYF. The CDR3 region has the DNA TGTGCCAGCAGCCATCCCGGCGGGGGGCCGTCTAGCACAGATACGCAGTATTTT.

This clonotype has a handful of counts. V is TRBV24-1 and J is TRBJ2-1, with D hard to call. Germline loops: CDR1 KGHDR, CDR2 SFDVKD. The CDR3 runs to 17 residues. V lost 5 bases and J lost 9, with 25 bases in between. The CDR3 sequence: CATSGGRSRPKNGEQFF. CDR3 bases: TGTGCCACCAGTGGTGGTAGATCTAGACCGAAGAACGGTGAGCAGTTCTTC.

This clonotype was counted many times. The chain employs TRBV20-1 and TRBJ1-1, with D possibly TRBD1 on 6 matching bases. CDR1 and CDR2 (germline): DFQATT, SNEGSKA (reference sequence). The V gene lost 5 bases and the J gene lost 7 bases, with 11 bases spanning the gap. The CDR3 is 11 amino acids. CDR3 region: CSAEGGIEAFF. Here the CDR3 DNA reads TGCAGTGCTGAAGGGGGGATTGAAGCTTTCTTT.

This clonotype was seen at least ten times. One end of the junction fails to match germline, which may point to a read error. This chain uses TRBV7-7 with TRBJ2-2; 9 bases are a match to TRBD2. The length of the CDR3 is 15 residues. CDR1 and CDR2 from the germline V gene are SSHAT and FNYEAQ (reference sequence). The CDR3 bases are TGTGCTAGCAGCTTAAGTAGCGGGAGTACCGGGGAGCTGTTTTTT. Translation gives CASSLSSGSTGELFF.